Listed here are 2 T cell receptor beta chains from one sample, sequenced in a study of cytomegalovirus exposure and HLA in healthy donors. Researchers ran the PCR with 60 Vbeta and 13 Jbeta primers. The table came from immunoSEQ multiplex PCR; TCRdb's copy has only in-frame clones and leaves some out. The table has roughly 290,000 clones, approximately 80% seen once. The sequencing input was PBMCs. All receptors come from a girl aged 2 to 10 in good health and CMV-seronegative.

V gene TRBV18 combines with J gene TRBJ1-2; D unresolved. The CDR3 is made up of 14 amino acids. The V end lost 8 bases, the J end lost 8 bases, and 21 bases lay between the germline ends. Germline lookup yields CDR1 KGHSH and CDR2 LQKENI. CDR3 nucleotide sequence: TGTGCCAGCGCCCCAGCACTAGCCGAGGAAGGCTACACCTTC. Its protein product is CASAPALAEEGYTF.

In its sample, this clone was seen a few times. The DNA for the CDR3 is TGTGCCAGTAGGATGACAGACCTCTCCTACGAGCAGTACTTC. It translates to CASRMTDLSYEQYF. The rearrangement links TRBV19 to TRBJ2-7; possible D gene TRBD1, 5 bases. This CDR3 is built from 14 residues. Germline assignment: CDR1 LNHDA and CDR2 SQIVND (reference sequence). Between the trimmed V and J ends, which lost 6 bases and 0 bases, there was a span of 12 bases.